Below, 9 T cell receptor beta chains from the same sample are listed, as sequenced in a study of molecular identifiers for immune sequencing clone quantification. TCRdb processed the PCR reads anew with MiXCR; each CDR3 protein has one entry. Of around 89,000 distinct CDR3 sequences listed, about 20% are singletons. The sequencing sample was made of naive CD8+ T cells from blood, with Jurkat cell RNA spiked in. Subset of the sample: FACS-sorted CD8+CD4-CCR7+CD45RA+ naive T cells. Every receptor here comes from a human donor in good health. Some libraries in this study had Jurkat cell RNA spiked in.

This clonotype was observed at least ten times. The genes are TRBV29-1 and TRBJ1-1, with D perhaps matching TRBD1 (5 bases). Trimming shortened V by 6 bases and J by 1 base, and 9 bases separated the two germline ends. The length of the CDR3 is 12 residues. CDR1 SQVTM and CDR2 ANQGSEA come from the germline V gene. DNA of the CDR3: TGCAGCGTCTACGGGACGAACACTGAAGCTTTCTTT. Protein product: CSVYGTNTEAFF. The full variable domain, its missing parts supplied by reference TRBV29-1 and TRBJ1-1, is SAVISQKPSRDICQRGTSLTIQCQVDSQVTMMFWYRQQPGQSLTLIATANQGSEATYESGFVIDKFPISRPNLTFSTLTVSNMSPEDSSIYLCSVYGTNTEAFFGQGTRLTVV.

This clonotype was counted ten times or more. The chain joins TRBV7-9 to TRBJ2-7; 7 bases fit TRBD1. The CDR3 length is 13 residues. Germline CDR1 SEHNR, CDR2 FQNEAQ (reference sequence). V dropped 4 bases and J dropped 7; count of bases not matched to a gene: 7. The CDR3 region has the DNA TGTGCCAGCAGCTGGCAGGGGGTTGGGGAGCAGTACTTC. This translates into CASSWQGVGEQYF.

This clonotype was recorded at least ten times. This rearrangement joins TRBV6-5 to TRBJ1-1; TRBD1 is a possible D gene (5 bases). Germline lookup yields CDR1 MNHEY and CDR2 SVGAGI. The CDR3 contains 13 residues. V lost 6 bases to trimming and J lost 2 bases, with 10 bases between them. The chain's CDR3 is CASRLTENTEAFF. For the CDR3, the DNA is TGTGCCAGCAGATTGACAGAAAACACTGAAGCTTTCTTT.

The sample holds many counts of this clonotype. This rearrangement joins TRBV5-6 to TRBJ1-3, with D possibly matching TRBD1 (6 bases). The CDR3 is 17 amino acids. The germline V and J ends were trimmed by 1 base and 1 base, with 15 bases remaining between them. Germline assignment: CDR1 SGHDT and CDR2 YYEEEE. As DNA, the CDR3 is TGTGCCAGCAGCTTGAGGGGGTCGGCCAGGTCTGGAAACACCATATATTTT. Amino acids: CASSLRGSARSGNTIYF.

This clonotype was observed at least ten times. This chain joins TRBV27 and TRBJ2-1; TRBD1 aligns across 7 bases. V lost 8 bases and J lost 4; bases outside the gene matches: 5. Germline V gene sequence: CDR1 MNHEY, CDR2 SMNVEV (reference sequence). The CDR3 spans 13 residues. The CDR3 is CASRTGDYNEQFF. DNA of the CDR3: TGTGCCAGCCGCACAGGGGATTACAATGAGCAGTTCTTC.

V and J are TRBV4-1 and TRBJ1-6, with D hard to call. Germline V CDR1 and CDR2: MGHRA, YSYEKL. The CDR3 is 15 residues long. V dropped 1 base and J dropped 4 bases, with 8 bases sitting between them. This CDR3 reads CASSQGIAYNSPLHF. In DNA form, the CDR3 reads TGCGCCAGCAGCCAAGGGATAGCTTATAATTCACCCCTCCACTTT.

This clonotype was seen many times. In DNA form, the CDR3 reads TGCGCCAGCAGCCAAAGACTCGCTCAAGAGACCCAGTACTTC. This codes for CASSQRLAQETQYF. This chain uses TRBV4-1 with TRBJ2-5; D unclear. V dropped 2 bases and J dropped 2 bases, with 9 bases sitting between them. The CDR3 covers 14 residues. Germline V gene data show CDR1 as MGHRA and CDR2 as YSYEKL.

This clonotype was picked up many times. The genes are TRBV7-9 and TRBJ2-3; D not resolved. Per germline, CDR1 SEHNR and CDR2 FQNEAQ (reference sequence). V lost 1 base and J lost 0, with 5 bases in between. The CDR3 covers 14 residues. The CDR3 here is CASSLVDSTDTQYF. The CDR3 nucleotides are TGTGCCAGCAGCTTAGTAGACAGCACAGATACGCAGTATTTT.

In its sample, this clonotype was seen many times. This chain uses TRBV5-1 with TRBJ2-3; 9 bases are a match to TRBD2. V shed 4 bases and J 2 bases; nucleotides not matched to a gene: 8. Germline lookup yields CDR1 SGHRS and CDR2 YFSETQ. This CDR3 region has 16 residues. The CDR3 coding sequence is TGCGCCAGCAGCCTCGCTAGCGGGGTAATCACAGATACGCAGTATTTT. This translates into CASSLASGVITDTQYF.